Below, 7 T cell receptor beta chains from the same sample are listed, as sequenced in a study of blood T cell repertoires in COVID-19. The repertoire was sequenced with immunoSEQ multiplex PCR; TCRdb's copy has only in-frame clones and lacks some. The repertoire includes 200,000 to 250,000 clones, 80% to 85% of them detected once, and 2% to 2.5% sits in the top ten. Material for sequencing was peripheral blood. All receptors come from a woman aged 60-75 years with acute or convalescent COVID-19.

The chain employs TRBV18 and TRBJ2-5; 8 bases agree with TRBD1. The V gene end was trimmed by 2 bases and the J gene end by 13 bases; junction bases not matched to a gene: 9. The CDR3 extends over 13 amino acids. In germline, CDR1 is KGHSH, CDR2 LQKENI. The CDR3 here is CASSPTKTGTGYF. The CDR3 bases are TGTGCCAGCTCACCAACTAAGACCGGGACAGGGTACTTC.

This sequence joins TRBV3-1 (or the pseudogene TRBV3-2) and TRBJ1-2; TRBD1 aligns across 7 bases. The trim removed 0 bases at V and 4 bases at J, leaving 8 bases unmatched. The CDR3 spans 16 residues. Germline assignment: CDR1 LGHDT and CDR2 YNNKEL (reference sequence). CDR3 nucleotide sequence: TGTGCCAGCAGCCAAGACGACAGGGCTTTCACCTATGGCTACACCTTC. Translated, it gives CASSQDDRAFTYGYTF.

This rearrangement joins TRBV5-1 to TRBJ2-3; D remains ambiguous. Germline values: CDR1 SGHRS, CDR2 YFSETQ. This CDR3 is 14 amino acids long. V lost 0 bases to trimming and J lost 2 bases, with 7 bases between them. CDR3 sequence reads: CASSLATVTDTQYF. CDR3 coding DNA: TGCGCCAGCAGCTTGGCCACAGTCACAGATACGCAGTATTTT.

This clone showed up just a few times. The V and J genes are TRBV18 and TRBJ2-1; 10 bases are shared with TRBD2. With V trimmed by 0 bases and J by 3 bases, 2 bases remained unmatched. The germline V gene encodes CDR1 KGHSH and CDR2 LQKENI. The CDR3 is 16 residues long. The CDR3 loop is CASSPPSSGGYNEQFF. The CDR3 coding sequence is TGTGCCAGCTCACCACCTTCTAGCGGGGGCTACAATGAGCAGTTCTTC.

The chain is built from TRBV6-5 and TRBJ2-5; D perhaps matches TRBD1 (5 bases). Trimming removed 7 bases from V and 5 bases from J, with 14 bases in between. Germline V gene sequence: CDR1 MNHEY, CDR2 SVGAGI. The CDR3 length is 13 residues. The CDR3 reads CASIPQGPETQYF. Here the CDR3 DNA reads TGTGCCAGCATCCCCCAGGGTCCGGAGACCCAGTACTTC.

The rearrangement uses TRBV12-5 and TRBJ1-4, with D possibly TRBD1 on 5 matching bases. Germline V lookup: CDR1 LGHNT, CDR2 FRNRAP. The V gene lost 4 bases and the J gene lost 7 bases, with 13 bases spanning the gap. This CDR3 has 14 residues. The CDR3: CASGSAPGSEKLFF. The CDR3 DNA follows: TGTGCTAGTGGTTCAGCTCCAGGGTCTGAAAAACTGTTTTTT.

The chain recombines TRBV18 with TRBJ2-3; 8 positions match TRBD2. Trimming at V came to 2 bases and at J to 0 bases, leaving 7 bases not matched to a gene. CDR1 and CDR2 from the germline V gene are KGHSH and LQKENI. The CDR3 runs 17 residues. The CDR3 protein is CASSPVASGSSTDTQYF. The CDR3 nucleotides read TGTGCCAGCTCACCAGTCGCTAGCGGGTCGAGCACAGATACGCAGTATTTT.